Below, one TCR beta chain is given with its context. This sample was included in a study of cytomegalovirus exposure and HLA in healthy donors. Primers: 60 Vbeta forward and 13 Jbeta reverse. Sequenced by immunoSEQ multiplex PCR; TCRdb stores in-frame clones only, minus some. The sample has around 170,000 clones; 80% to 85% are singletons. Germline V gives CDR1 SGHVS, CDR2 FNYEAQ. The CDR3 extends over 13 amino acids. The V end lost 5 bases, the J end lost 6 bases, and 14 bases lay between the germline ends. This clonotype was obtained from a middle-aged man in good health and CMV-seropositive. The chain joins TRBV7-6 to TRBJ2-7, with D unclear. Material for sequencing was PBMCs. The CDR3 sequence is CASSTVLTSEQYF. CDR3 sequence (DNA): TGTGCCAGCAGCACCGTCTTAACAAGCGAGCAGTACTTC.